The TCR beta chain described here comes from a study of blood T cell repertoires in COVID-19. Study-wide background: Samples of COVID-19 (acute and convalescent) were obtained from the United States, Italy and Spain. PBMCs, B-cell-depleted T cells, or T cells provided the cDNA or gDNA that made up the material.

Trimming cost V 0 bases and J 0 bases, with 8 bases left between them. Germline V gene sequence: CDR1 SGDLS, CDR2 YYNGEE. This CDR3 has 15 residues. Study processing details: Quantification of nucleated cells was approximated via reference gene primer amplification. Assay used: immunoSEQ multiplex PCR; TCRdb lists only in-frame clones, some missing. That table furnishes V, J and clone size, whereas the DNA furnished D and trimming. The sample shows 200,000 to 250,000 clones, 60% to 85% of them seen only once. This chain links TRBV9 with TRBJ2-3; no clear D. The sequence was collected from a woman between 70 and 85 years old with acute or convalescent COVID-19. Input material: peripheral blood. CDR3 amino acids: CASSVGLGSTDTQYF. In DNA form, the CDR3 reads TGTGCCAGCAGCGTAGGACTCGGTAGCACAGATACGCAGTATTTT.